This T cell receptor (beta chain) was sequenced in a study of long-term antiretroviral therapy in people with HIV. The study, taken as a whole, reports: Pre-ART-expanded clones dominated the repertoire at all time points.

They ran version v3.0 of the immunoSEQ assay at survey level. The protocol was immunoSEQ multiplex PCR, while the TCRdb copy is restricted to in-frame clones and leaves out a portion. The sample has over 30,000 clones; 95% to 98% are singletons. In the case of this clone: The antigen is not known.

This receptor was identified in a man between 25 and 39 years old with HIV. The sequences come from unsorted PBMCs, collected 7.6 years after starting antiretroviral therapy.

CDR3: CASSQRGLGGEKLFF. For the CDR3, the DNA is TGCGCCAGCAGCCAACGAGGGTTGGGCGGGGAAAAACTGTTTTTT. The V and J genes are TRBV4-3 and TRBJ1-4; no clear D gene. Trimming left V 2 bases short and J 8 bases short, with 15 bases between. CDR1 is LGHNA, CDR2 YSLEER, per germline. CDR3 length: 15 amino acids.